Below, one TCR beta chain is given with its context. PCR was performed using 60 Vbeta and 13 Jbeta primers. The table came from immunoSEQ multiplex PCR; TCRdb's copy has only in-frame clones and leaves some out. The sample carries some 110,000 clones, about four fifths recorded once. This specimen belongs to a study of cytomegalovirus exposure and HLA in healthy donors. The sequencing sample was made of PBMCs. The source of this sequence is a man aged 25-45 years in good health and CMV-seronegative.

For the CDR3, the DNA is TGCGCCAGCAGCCCGGGACAGCCGAACACTGAAGCTTTCTTT. Translating gives CASSPGQPNTEAFF. The chain employs TRBV5-1 and TRBJ1-1, with 7 nucleotides matching TRBD1. The CDR3 totals 14 residues. The germline CDR1 and CDR2 sequences are SGHRS and YFSETQ. The V and J ends lost 4 bases and 1 base, in that order; junction bases with no gene match: 4.